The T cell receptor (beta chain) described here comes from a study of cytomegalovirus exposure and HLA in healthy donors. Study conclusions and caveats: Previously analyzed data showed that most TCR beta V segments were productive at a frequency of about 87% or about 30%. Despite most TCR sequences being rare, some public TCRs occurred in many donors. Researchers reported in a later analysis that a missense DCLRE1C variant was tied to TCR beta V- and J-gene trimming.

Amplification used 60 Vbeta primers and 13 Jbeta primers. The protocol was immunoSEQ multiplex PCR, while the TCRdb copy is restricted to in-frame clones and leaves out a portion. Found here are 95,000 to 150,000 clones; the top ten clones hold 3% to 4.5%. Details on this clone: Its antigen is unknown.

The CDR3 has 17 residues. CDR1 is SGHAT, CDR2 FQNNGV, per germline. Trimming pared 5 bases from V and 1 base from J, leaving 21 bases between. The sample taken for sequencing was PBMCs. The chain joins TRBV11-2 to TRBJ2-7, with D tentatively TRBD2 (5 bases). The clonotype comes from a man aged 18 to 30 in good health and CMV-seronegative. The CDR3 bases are TGTGCCAGCAGCCATTTTTCCGGGAAGACGGCATCCTACGAGCAGTACTTC. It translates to CASSHFSGKTASYEQYF.